This TCR beta chain was retrieved from a study of regulatory T cells in long-lasting Graves disease. Study-wide findings and caveats: Persistent Graves' cases showed lower TCR diversity than newly diagnosed cases. TRBV28, TRBJ1-2 and TRBJ2-5 were favored in persistent disease.

Building of the TCR beta libraries involved iRepertoire HTBI primers and Arm-PCR of CDR3 regions. TCRdb fed the multiplex PCR reads into MiXCR, producing one record per CDR3 protein. Seen here are about 420,000 distinct CDR3 sequences, roughly a quarter observed once, and the top ten hold roughly 26%. The sample's time point: persistent/refractory GD, antithyroid drugs over 5 years with positive TRAb. The TCR library was made from RNA extracted from PBMCs. Diagnoses of Graves' disease were made by American Thyroid Association guidelines. The V gene's germline CDR1 is SGHVS and CDR2 FNYEAQ. The CDR3 totals 16 residues. V was clipped by 1 base and J by 5 bases; unmatched bases: 9. Of note for this clonotype: Antigen specificity is unknown.

The sequence was obtained from a female donor with Graves disease. This specimen was peripheral blood mononuclear cells (PBMCs), taken when the disease was refractory, from a patient treated with antithyroid drugs. This chain joins TRBV7-6 and TRBJ2-7; the match to TRBD2 covers 9 bases. The CDR3 region has the DNA TGTGCCAGCAGCTTAGTTGCGGGAGGGCCCTTAGACGAGCAGTACTTC. Its translation: CASSLVAGGPLDEQYF.